This T cell receptor beta chain is drawn from a study of regulatory T cells in long-lasting Graves disease. This CDR3 comprises 13 residues. Trimming took 2 bases from V and 3 from J, leaving 10 bases between them. The germline CDR1 and CDR2 sequences are GTSNPN and SVGIG (reference sequence). This clonotype was detected a few times. The target antigen is unknown. As for time point: persistent/refractory GD, antithyroid drugs over 5 years with positive TRAb. Extracted PBMC RNA gave rise to the TCR library. Each patient gave approximately 9 milliliters of EDTA-anticoagulated peripheral blood. Construction of TCR beta libraries relied on iRepertoire HTBI primers and on Arm-PCR targeting CDR3 regions. In TCRdb, the multiplex PCR reads were re-called with MiXCR into one record per CDR3 protein. Among around 460,000 distinct CDR3 sequences listed, approximately 22% were seen once. General observations from the study: Persistent Graves' patients showed less TCR diversity than newly diagnosed ones. The persistent group shared around 3,000 public clonotypes, more than the approximately 890 shared by new patients.

This sequence was found in a female donor with Graves disease. Sample: peripheral blood mononuclear cells (PBMCs), taken when the disease was refractory, from a patient treated with antithyroid drugs. This chain connects TRBV30 to TRBJ1-1; D possibly corresponds to TRBD1 (6 bases). The DNA of the CDR3 is TGTGCCTGGAGTACAGGGCCTTACACTGAAGCTTTCTTT. This gives the protein CAWSTGPYTEAFF.